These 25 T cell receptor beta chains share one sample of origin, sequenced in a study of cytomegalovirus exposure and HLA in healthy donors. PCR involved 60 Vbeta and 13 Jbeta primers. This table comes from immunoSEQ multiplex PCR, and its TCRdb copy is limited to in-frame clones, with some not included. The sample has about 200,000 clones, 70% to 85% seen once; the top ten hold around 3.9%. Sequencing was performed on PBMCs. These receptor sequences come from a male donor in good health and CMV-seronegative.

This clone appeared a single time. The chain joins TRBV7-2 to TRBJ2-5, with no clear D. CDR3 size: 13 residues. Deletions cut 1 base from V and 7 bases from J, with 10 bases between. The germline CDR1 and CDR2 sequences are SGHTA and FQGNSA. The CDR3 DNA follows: TGTGCCAGCAGCTTAGAAATTGCAGGGACCCAGTACTTC. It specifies CASSLEIAGTQYF.

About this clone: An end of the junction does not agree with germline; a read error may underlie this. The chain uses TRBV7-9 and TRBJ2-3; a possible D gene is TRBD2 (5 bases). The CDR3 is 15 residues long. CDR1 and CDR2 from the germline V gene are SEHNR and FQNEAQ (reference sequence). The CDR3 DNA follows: TGTTCCAGCAGCTTAGCTCGCGGGTTCACAGATACGCAGTATTTT. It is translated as CSSSLARGFTDTQYF.

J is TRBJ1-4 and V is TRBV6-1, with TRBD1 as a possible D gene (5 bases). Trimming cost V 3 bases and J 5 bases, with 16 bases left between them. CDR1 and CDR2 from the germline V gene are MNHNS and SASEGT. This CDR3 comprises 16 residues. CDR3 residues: CASSEVVGRGNEKLFF. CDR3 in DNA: TGTGCCAGCAGTGAGGTTGTGGGTAGGGGAAATGAAAAACTGTTTTTT.

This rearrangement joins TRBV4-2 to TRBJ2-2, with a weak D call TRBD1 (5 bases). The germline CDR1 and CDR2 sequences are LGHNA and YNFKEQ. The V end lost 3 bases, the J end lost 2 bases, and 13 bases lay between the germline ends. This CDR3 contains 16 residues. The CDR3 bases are TGTGCCAGCAGCCAGGGCTCGGACATTAACACCGGGGAGCTGTTTTTT. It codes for CASSQGSDINTGELFF.

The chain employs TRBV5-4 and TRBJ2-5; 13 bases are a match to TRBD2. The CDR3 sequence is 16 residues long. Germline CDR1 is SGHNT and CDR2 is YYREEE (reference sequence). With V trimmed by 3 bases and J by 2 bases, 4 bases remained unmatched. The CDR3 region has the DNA TGTGCCAGCAGCTATAGACTAGCGGGAGGACAAGAGACCCAGTACTTC. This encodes CASSYRLAGGQETQYF.

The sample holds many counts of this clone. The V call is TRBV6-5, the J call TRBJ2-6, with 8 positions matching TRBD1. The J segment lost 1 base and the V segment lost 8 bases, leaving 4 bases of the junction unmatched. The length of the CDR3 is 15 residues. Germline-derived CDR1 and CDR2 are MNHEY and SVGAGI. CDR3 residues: CASGQGASGANVLTF. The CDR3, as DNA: TGTGCCAGCGGACAGGGAGCTTCTGGGGCCAACGTCCTGACTTTC.

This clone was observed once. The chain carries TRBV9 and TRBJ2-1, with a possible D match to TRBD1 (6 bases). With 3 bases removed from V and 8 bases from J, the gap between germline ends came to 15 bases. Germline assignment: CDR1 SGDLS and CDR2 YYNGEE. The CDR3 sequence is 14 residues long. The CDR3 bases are TGTGCCAGCAGCGAGAGGGACACCTGGGATGAGCAGTTCTTC. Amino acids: CASSERDTWDEQFF.

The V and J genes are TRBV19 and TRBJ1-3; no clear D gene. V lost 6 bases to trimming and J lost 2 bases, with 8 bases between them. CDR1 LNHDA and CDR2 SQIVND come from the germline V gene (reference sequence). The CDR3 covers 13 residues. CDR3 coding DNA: TGTGCCAGTAGCCACGGAGCTGGAAACACCATATATTTT. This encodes CASSHGAGNTIYF.

Written as DNA, the CDR3 is TGTGCCAGTAGTAGACGGACATCCCAGTACCAAGAGACCCAGTACTTC. Encoded protein: CASSRRTSQYQETQYF. The rearrangement joins TRBV19 to TRBJ2-5, with D perhaps TRBD1 (5 bases). The V end lost 4 bases, the J end lost 0 bases, and 15 bases lay between the germline ends. The CDR3 length is 16 residues. Germline V CDR1 and CDR2: LNHDA, SQIVND (reference sequence).

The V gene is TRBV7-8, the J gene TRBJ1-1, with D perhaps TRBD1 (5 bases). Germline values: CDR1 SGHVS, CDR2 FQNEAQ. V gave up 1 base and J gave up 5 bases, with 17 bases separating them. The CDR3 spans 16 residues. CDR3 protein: CASSLEGQGVGTEAFF. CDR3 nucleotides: TGTGCCAGCAGCTTAGAAGGTCAAGGGGTGGGGACTGAAGCTTTCTTT.

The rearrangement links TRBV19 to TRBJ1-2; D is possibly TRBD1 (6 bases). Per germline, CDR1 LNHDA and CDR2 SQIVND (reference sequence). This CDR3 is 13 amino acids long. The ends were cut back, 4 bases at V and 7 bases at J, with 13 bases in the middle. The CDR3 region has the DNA TGTGCCAGTAGTACGGTGGGGGCGGCTGGCTACACCTTC. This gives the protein CASSTVGAAGYTF.

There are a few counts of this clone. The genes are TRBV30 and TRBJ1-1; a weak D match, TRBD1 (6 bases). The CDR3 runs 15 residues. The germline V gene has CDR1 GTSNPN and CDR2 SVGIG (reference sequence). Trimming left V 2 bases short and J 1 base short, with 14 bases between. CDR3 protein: CAWSTYRQENTEAFF. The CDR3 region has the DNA TGTGCCTGGAGTACCTACAGACAGGAGAACACTGAAGCTTTCTTT.

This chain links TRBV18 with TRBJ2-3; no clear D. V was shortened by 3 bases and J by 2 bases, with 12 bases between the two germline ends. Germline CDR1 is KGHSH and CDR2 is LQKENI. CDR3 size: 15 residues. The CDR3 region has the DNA TGTGCCAGCTCACCGTCACTTCATTACACAGATACGCAGTATTTT. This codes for CASSPSLHYTDTQYF. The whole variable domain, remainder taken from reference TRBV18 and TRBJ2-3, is NAGVMQNPRHLVRRRGQEARLRCSPMKGHSHVYWYRQLPEEGLKFMVYLQKENIIDESGMPKERFSAEFPKEGPSILRIQQVVRGDSAAYFCASSPSLHYTDTQYFGPGTRLTVL.

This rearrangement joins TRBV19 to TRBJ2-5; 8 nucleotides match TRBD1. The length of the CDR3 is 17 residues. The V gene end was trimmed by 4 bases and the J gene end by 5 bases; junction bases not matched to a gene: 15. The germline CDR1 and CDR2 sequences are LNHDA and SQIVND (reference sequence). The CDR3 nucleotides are TGTGCCAGTAGTACCGACAGGGGTCGTTTTGGTACGGAGACCCAGTACTTC. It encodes CASSTDRGRFGTETQYF. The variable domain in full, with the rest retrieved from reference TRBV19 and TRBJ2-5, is DGGITQSPKYLFRKEGQNVTLSCEQNLNHDAMYWYRQDPGQGLRLIYYSQIVNDFQKGDIAEGYSVSREKKESFPLTVTSAQKNPTAFYLCASSTDRGRFGTETQYFGPGTRLLVL.

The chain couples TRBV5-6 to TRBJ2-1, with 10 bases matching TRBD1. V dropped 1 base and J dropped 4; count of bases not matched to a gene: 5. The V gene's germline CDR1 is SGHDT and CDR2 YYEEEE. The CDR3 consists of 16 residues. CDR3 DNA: TGTGCCAGCAGCTTGCGGACAGGGGGACTATACAATGAGCAGTTCTTC. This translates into CASSLRTGGLYNEQFF.

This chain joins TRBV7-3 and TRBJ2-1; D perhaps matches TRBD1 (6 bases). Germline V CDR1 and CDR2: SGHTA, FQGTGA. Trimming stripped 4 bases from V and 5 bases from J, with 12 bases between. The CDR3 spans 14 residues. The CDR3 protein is CASSSGVWDNEQFF. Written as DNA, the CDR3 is TGTGCCAGCAGCTCAGGGGTGTGGGACAATGAGCAGTTCTTC. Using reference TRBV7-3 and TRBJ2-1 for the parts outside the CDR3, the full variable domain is GAGVSQTPSNKVTEKGKYVELRCDPISGHTALYWYRQSLGQGPEFLIYFQGTGAADDSGLPNDRFFAVRPEGSVSTLKIQRTERGDSAVYLCASSSGVWDNEQFFGPGTRLTVL.

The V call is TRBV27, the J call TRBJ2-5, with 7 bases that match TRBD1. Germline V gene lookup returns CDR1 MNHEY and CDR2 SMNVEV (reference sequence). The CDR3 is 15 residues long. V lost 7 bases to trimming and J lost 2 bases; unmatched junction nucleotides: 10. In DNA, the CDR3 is TGTGCCAGCATGAAGACAGGGAAGGGGCAAGAGACCCAGTACTTC. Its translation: CASMKTGKGQETQYF.

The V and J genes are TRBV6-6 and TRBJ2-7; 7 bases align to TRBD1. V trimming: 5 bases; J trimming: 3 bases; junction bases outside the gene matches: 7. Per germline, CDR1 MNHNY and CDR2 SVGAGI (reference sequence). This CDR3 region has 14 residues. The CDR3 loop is CASSAQGSLYEQYF. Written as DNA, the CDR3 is TGTGCCAGCAGTGCACAGGGGTCACTCTACGAGCAGTACTTC.

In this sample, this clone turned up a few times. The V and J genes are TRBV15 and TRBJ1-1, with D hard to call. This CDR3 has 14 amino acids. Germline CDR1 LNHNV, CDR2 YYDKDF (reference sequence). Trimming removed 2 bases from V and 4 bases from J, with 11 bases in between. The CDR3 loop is CATSRSRGGTEAFF. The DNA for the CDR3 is TGTGCCACCAGCAGATCCAGAGGAGGCACTGAAGCTTTCTTT.

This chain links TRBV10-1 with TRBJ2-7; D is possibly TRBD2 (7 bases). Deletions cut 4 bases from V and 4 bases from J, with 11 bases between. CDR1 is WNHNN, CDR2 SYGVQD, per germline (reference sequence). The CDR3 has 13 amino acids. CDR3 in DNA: TGCGCCAGCAGTGGCAGGGGAGGGTACGAGCAGTACTTC. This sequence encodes CASSGRGGYEQYF.

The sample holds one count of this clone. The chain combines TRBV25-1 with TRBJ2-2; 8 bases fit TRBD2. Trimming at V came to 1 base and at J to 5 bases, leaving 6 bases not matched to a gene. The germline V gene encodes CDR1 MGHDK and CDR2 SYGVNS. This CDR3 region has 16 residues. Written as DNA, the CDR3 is TGTGCCAGCAGTGAATGGCACAGCGGGGGAACCGGGGAGCTGTTTTTT. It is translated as CASSEWHSGGTGELFF.

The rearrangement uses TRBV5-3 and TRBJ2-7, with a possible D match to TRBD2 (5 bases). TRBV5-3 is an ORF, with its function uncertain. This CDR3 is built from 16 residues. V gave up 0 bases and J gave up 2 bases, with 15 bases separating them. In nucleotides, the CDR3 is TGTGCCAGAAGCTTGGGCCTTTTAGCGTCGGCCTACGAGCAGTACTTC. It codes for CARSLGLLASAYEQYF.

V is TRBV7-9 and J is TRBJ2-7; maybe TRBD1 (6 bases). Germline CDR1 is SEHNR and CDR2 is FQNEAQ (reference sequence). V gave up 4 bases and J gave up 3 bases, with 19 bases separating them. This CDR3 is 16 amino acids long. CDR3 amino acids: CASSSNEVDRFYEQYF. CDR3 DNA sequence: TGTGCCAGCAGCTCAAATGAGGTCGACAGGTTCTACGAGCAGTACTTC.

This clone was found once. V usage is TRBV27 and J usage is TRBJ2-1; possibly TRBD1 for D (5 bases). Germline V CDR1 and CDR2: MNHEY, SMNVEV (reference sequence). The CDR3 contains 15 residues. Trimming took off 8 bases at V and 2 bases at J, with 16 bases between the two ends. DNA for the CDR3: TGTGCCAGCCGCGACGAGACAGTTACCTACAATGAGCAGTTCTTC. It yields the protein CASRDETVTYNEQFF.

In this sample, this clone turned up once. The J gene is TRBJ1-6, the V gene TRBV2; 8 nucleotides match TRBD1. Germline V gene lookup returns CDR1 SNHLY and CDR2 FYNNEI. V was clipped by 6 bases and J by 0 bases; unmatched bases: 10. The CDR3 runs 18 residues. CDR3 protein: CASRQEAGGVSYNSPLHF. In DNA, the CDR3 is TGTGCCAGCAGGCAAGAAGCAGGGGGCGTCTCCTATAATTCACCCCTCCACTTT.